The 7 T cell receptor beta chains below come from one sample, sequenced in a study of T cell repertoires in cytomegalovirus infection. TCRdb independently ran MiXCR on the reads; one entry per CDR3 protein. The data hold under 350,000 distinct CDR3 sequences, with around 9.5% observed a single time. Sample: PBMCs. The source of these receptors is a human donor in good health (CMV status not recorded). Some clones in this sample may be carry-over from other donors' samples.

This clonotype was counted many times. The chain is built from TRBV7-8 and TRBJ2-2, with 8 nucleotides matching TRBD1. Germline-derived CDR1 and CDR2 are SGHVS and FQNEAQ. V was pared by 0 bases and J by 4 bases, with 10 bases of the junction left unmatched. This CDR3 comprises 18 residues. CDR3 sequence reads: CASSLAAAGGRLTGELFF. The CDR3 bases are TGTGCCAGCAGCTTAGCGGCGGCAGGGGGCAGACTCACCGGGGAGCTGTTTTTT. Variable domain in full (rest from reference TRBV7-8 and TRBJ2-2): GAGVSQSPRYKVAKRGQDVALRCDPISGHVSLFWYQQALGQGPEFLTYFQNEAQLDKSGLPSDRFFAERPEGSVSTLKIQRTQQEDSAVYLCASSLAAAGGRLTGELFFGEGSRLTVL.

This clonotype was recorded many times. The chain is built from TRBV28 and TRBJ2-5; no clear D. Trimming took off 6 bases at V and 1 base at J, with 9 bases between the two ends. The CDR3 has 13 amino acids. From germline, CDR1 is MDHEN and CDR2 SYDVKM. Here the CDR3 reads CASRPTVQETQYF. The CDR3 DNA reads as TGTGCCAGCAGACCAACAGTCCAAGAGACCCAGTACTTC.

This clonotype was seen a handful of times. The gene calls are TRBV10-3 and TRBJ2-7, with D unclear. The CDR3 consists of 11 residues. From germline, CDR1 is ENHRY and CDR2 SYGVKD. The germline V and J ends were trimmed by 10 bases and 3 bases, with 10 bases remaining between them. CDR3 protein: CATSLDYEQYF. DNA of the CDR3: TGTGCCACCAGCTTAGACTACGAGCAGTACTTC.

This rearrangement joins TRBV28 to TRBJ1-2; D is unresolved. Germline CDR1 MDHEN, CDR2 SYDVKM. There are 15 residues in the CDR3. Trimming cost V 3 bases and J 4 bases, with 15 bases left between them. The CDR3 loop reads CASSFPNNFPYGYTF. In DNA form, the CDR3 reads TGTGCCAGCAGTTTCCCCAATAATTTTCCCTATGGCTACACCTTC.

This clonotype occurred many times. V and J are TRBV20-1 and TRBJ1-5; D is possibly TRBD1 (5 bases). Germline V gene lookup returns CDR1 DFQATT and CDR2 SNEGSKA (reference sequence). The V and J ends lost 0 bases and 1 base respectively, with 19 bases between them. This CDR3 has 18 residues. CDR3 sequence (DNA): TGCAGTGCTAGAGACACAGGTCGGGGTTCAGGAAGCAATCAGCCCCAGCATTTT. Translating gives CSARDTGRGSGSNQPQHF.

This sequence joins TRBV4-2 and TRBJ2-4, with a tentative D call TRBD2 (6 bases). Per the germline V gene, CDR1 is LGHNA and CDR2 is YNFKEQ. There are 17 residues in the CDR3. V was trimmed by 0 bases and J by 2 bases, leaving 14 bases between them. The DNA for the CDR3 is TGTGCCAGCAGCCAAGATGGGGGGTATGGATCCAAAAACATTCAGTACTTC. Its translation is CASSQDGGYGSKNIQYF.

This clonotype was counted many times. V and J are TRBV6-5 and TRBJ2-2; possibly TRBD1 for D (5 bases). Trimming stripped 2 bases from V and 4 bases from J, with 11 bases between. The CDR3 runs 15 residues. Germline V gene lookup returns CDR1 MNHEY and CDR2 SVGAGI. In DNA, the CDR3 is TGTGCCAGCAGTTACAGGGGCTCCAGCACCGGGGAGCTGTTTTTT. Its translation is CASSYRGSSTGELFF.